The present T cell receptor beta chain was sequenced within a study of OX40 agonist ivuxolimab in advanced cancers. As for the study in general: Patients achieving partial responses numbered three: one hepatocellular carcinoma case and two cutaneous melanoma cases. General study findings and limits: No determination was made of the antigen specificity of the expanded peripheral T cells. Among T cells, CD8+ cells averaged more expanded clones than CD4+ cells.

Germline V lookup: CDR1 LNHDA, CDR2 SQIVND (reference sequence). This CDR3 is 18 amino acids long. V was clipped by 3 bases and J by 0 bases, with 17 bases between them. This table comes from immunoSEQ multiplex PCR, and its TCRdb copy is limited to in-frame clones, with some not included. The data show tens of thousands of clones, over 70% seen once. Note on this clone: Its specificity is unknown.

The origin of this receptor is an adult with an advanced solid tumor such as melanoma, head and neck, liver or kidney cancer. The chain is built from TRBV19 and TRBJ1-4; possibly TRBD1 for D (5 bases). Sequencing was performed on CD4+ or CD8+ T cells sorted from blood, taken in a trial of the OX40 agonist ivuxolimab. The CDR3 region has the DNA TGTGCCAGTAGTATGGGCAGGGCAAGGTCCCCAACTAATGAAAAACTGTTTTTT. As protein: CASSMGRARSPTNEKLFF.